The subject of this entry is one T cell receptor (beta chain). Its matching antigen is unknown. Time point here: week 23, last vaccination. Doses consisted of 300 ug of mutant IDH1 20-mer peptide each, paired with topical imiquimod. There were new WHO grade 3 or 4 astrocytomas in the donors, and these were IDH1-mutant and ATRX-lost. Profiled with immunoSEQ multiplex PCR; TCRdb holds only in-frame clones, not every one. Of approximately 70,000 clones listed, 84% were seen once; the top ten hold 13%. The data stem from a study of a mutant IDH1 vaccine in newly diagnosed glioma. Study-level information: Commencement of vaccination occurred 4-6 weeks following radiotherapy alone, or concurrently with temozolomide cycles. Beforehand, treatment had been radiotherapy, temozolomide, or both; the majority received both.

Trimming removed 4 bases from V and 7 bases from J, with 8 bases in between. Germline-derived CDR1 and CDR2 are SNHLY and FYNNEI. This CDR3 is built from 12 residues. The sequence derives from a man aged 18 to 29 with glioma. The J gene is TRBJ1-3, the V gene TRBV2, with D unclear. Sequenced material: PBMCs, taken from a glioma patient whose treatment included an IDH1 peptide vaccine. The CDR3 loop reads CASSAERNTIYF. The CDR3 DNA sequence: TGTGCCAGCAGTGCGGAGAGGAACACCATATATTTT.